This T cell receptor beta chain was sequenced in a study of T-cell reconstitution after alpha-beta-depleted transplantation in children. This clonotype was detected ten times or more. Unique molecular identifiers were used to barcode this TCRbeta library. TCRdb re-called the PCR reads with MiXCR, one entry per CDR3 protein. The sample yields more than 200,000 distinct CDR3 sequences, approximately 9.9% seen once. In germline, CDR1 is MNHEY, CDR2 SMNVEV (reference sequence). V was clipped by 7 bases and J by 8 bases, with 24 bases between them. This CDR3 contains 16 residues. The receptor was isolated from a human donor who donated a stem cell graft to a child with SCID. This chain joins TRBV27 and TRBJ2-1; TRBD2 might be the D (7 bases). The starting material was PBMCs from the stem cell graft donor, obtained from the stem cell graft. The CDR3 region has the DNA TGTGCCAGCATTCAATTCCCTCGGGGGGCAGTGGATGAGCAGTTCTTC. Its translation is CASIQFPRGAVDEQFF.